A selection of T cell receptor beta chains follows, all from one sample in a study of radiotherapy plus CTLA-4 blockade in lung cancer. Some clones are missing from TCRdb's copy, which holds only in-frame ones; the method was immunoSEQ multiplex PCR. The sample lists 100,000 or so clones; about 85% were seen once. This specimen consisted of peripheral blood, obtained from a patient treated with radiotherapy plus ipilimumab. The receptors originated from a human donor with non-small cell lung cancer that progressed on radiotherapy plus ipilimumab. Each CDR3 is given with its conserved first and last residue. A D gene is named only where the DNA matches it firmly. Clone size appears in some rows only: once, few, many, or a class for an expanded clone.

>-|TRBJ1-1|TRBV29-1|-
CSVESYRRTLPEAFF
TGCAGCGTTGAGAGCTACCGCCGGACCCTACCTGAAGCTTTCTTT
>-|TRBJ1-4|TRBV4-3|-
CASSQYWSTNEKLFF
TGCGCCAGCAGCCAATACTGGTCAACTAATGAAAAACTGTTTTTT
>-|TRBJ1-3|TRBV27|-
CASSLSGPGVSTIYF
TGTGCCAGCAGTTTATCAGGACCCGGAGTCAGCACCATATATTTT
>-|TRBJ2-6|TRBV7-9|few
CASSSSNGANVLTF
TGTGCCAGCAGCTCAAGTAATGGGGCCAACGTCCTGACTTTC
>-|TRBJ2-7|TRBV20-1|-
CSASYSYEQYF
TGCAGTGCTAGCTACAGTTACGAGCAGTACTTC
>-|TRBJ1-5|TRBV28|-
CASSLYTDNQPQHF
TGTGCCAGCAGTTTATACACAGACAATCAGCCCCAGCATTTT
>-|TRBJ2-7|TRBV10-3|-
CAMGDLRSYEQYF
TGTGCCATGGGGGACCTCAGGTCCTACGAGCAGTACTTC
>TRBD2|TRBJ2-5|TRBV5-1|-
CASSLGQRGQETQYF
TGCGCCAGCAGCTTGGGGCAGCGGGGCCAAGAGACCCAGTACTTC
>TRBD2|TRBJ2-7|TRBV7-2|-
CASSPASGAYYEQYF
TGTGCCAGCAGTCCAGCTAGCGGAGCTTACTACGAGCAGTACTTC
>-|TRBJ2-7|TRBV14|-
CASRGPAYEQYF
TGTGCCAGCAGGGGACCCGCCTACGAGCAGTACTTC
>-|TRBJ1-6|TRBV9|few
CASSPTHLPGNSPLHF
TGTGCCAGCAGCCCAACCCATCTCCCGGGGAATTCACCCCTCCACTTT
>-|TRBJ2-7|TRBV5-4|-
CASSFQGRDGEQYF
TGTGCCAGCAGCTTCCAGGGCAGGGACGGCGAGCAGTACTTC
>TRBD2|TRBJ2-5|TRBV18|-
CASSPPAASGGSQETQYF
TGTGCCAGCTCACCACCAGCCGCTAGCGGGGGCTCACAAGAGACCCAGTACTTC